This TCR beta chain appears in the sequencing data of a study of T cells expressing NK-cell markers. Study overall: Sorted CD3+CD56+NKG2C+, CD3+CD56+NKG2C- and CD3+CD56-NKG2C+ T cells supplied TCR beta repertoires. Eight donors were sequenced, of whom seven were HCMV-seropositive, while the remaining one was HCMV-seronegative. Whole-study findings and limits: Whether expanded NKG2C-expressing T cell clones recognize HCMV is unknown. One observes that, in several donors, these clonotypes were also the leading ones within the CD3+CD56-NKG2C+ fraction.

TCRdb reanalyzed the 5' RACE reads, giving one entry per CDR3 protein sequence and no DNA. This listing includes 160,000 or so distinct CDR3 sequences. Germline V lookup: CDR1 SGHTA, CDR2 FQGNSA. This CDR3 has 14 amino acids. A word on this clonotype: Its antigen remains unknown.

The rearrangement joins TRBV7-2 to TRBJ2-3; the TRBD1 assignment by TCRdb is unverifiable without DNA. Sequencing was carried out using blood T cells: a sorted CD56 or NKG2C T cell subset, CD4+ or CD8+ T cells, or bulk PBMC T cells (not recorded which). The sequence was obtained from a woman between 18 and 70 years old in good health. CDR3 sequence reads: CASILGGGTDTQYF.